This T cell receptor (beta chain) is from a study of radiation and T cells in renal cell carcinoma (dated by TCRdb to between 2020 and 2021). Regarding the study in general: Samples came from a clinical trial, in which primary renal cell carcinomas received 15 Gy stereotactic body radiation therapy followed by nephrectomy 4 weeks later. In total, fewer than 55 samples, comprising 26 tumors and around 27 peripheral blood samples, were subjected to TCR beta sequencing. A total of roughly 4 million unique CDR3 nucleotide sequences, encoding 2.7 million or so unique CDR3 amino acid sequences, were found across all 50 or so samples.

Ends trimmed: V by 3 bases, J by 7 bases; bases unmatched to a gene: 3. Spanning cysteine to phenylalanine, the CDR3 consists of 14 amino acids. Only the CDR3 DNA stays, 42 bases, in frame from base 1. CDR1 and CDR2 are drawn from the germline V gene (reference sequence): SEHNR, FQNEAQ. Sample time point, as interpreted from the label and publication: blood 2 weeks post-SBRT. The treatment or condition label, read with the paper, signifies: 15 Gy SBRT to primary tumor, nephrectomy 4 weeks later. Serial peripheral blood from radiation-treated patients was sampled at baseline, 2 weeks and 4 weeks after SBRT to track tumor-enriched clonotypes. All patients had renal cell carcinoma with clear cell pathology. Genomic DNA for TCR sequencing was prepared using the QIAamp DNA Blood Mini Kit (Qiagen). Samples were included in the analyses only if all quality control checks were passed. Following the manufacturer's recommendations, the immunoSEQ kit was used to generate TCR beta libraries from genomic DNA. Library preparation used a first multiplex PCR with proprietary primers, then a second PCR adding unique barcodes, with bead cleanups after each round. Each sample batch included a kit-provided positive control reaction and a negative control reaction. The final libraries were assessed on an Agilent 4200 TapeStation D1000 ScreenTape, pooled by volume, and quantified by qPCR. Sequencing ran on an Illumina NextSeq500 with a MidOutput 150-cycle cartridge, using 156 Read1 and 15 Index1 cycles with kit custom primers. The pooled library was loaded at around 1.1 pM with a roughly 20% PhiX control spike-in. Per the source publication's procedure: Vendor-processed data were analyzed in R, and a clonotype was defined as all T cells sharing the same CDR3 nucleotide sequence. For clone abundance analyses, frequencies were normalized to the 10,000 most abundant clones per sample. Before analysis, public T cell clones were removed, and these numbered fewer than six per sample on average. An abundance difference of at least 32-fold between compartments was the criterion for calling clonotypes tumor-enriched or baseline blood-enriched. A beta-binomial differential abundance model was used to identify clonotypes that were expanded or contracted between blood time points. Tumor-blood repertoire similarity was measured with the Baroni-Urbani and Buser coefficient, and group comparisons used two-tailed Wilcoxon tests in R. The source is immuneACCESS, and TCRdb retained only in-frame sequences with V and J called. Part of the clones is not carried over; for the studies checked, unresolved V genes explain less than half of this, and the remainder is unexplained. Clone size and the V and J calls come from that table; the DNA yielded D and trimming. The sample profile shows 120,000 or so clones; about 81% of them were found once. The top ten constitute 5.8% of the sample.

A note on this clone: There is no known antigen for this receptor. Base qualities are missing; no much larger clone stands one base away.

Summary of the overall study and its limitations: Blood repertoire dynamics were not followed beyond 4 weeks after treatment. Because the trial had a single-armed design, the trial could not examine how radiation dose or scheduling affected the TCR repertoire. Because no pretreatment tumor biopsies were available, whether clonotypes were present in the tumor at baseline could not be determined. An increase in top tumor clonotypes in blood was observed from baseline to 2 weeks post-radiation, followed by contraction by 4 weeks, which was taken to suggest transient expansion of tumor-resident clones.

The sample was blood, taken from a patient whose treatment included radiotherapy and nephrectomy. The receptor chain draws on TRBV7-9 and TRBJ1-4; TRBD1 fits 9 bases in the junction. This TCR derives from a man aged 45-65 years with renal cell carcinoma. The nucleotide sequence reads TGTGCCAGCAGCTTCGGGACAGGGTTTGAAAAACTGTTTTTT. Translated, this is CASSFGTGFEKLFF.